These T cell receptor beta chains were read from a single sample in a study of vaccination effects on CD4 cells after COVID-19. No antigen is known for these receptors. Assay: immunoSEQ multiplex PCR; the TCRdb copy retains only in-frame clones and omits some. The data show tens of thousands of clones, around 78% seen once. This specimen was CD4+ T cells from PBMCs cultured with a peptide pool, taken before COVID-19 vaccination. The receptors derive from a human donor who had a prior SARS-CoV-2 infection. The CDR3 runs from the conserved cysteine through the conserved F or W. A D gene is named only where the DNA matches it firmly. Not all rows give a size; the values are once, few, many and, for expanded clones, a class.

j_call clone_size v_call d_call cdr3_nt cdr3_aa
TRBJ2-2 NA TRBV27 NA TGTGCCAGCAGGAGAGCCTCCGGGACAACCGGGGAGCTGTTTTTT CASRRASGTTGELFF
TRBJ1-6 NA TRBV10-3 NA TGTGCCATCAGTGTCAAGGGGTCAAATAATTCACCCCTCCACTTT CAISVKGSNNSPLHF
TRBJ1-2 few TRBV30 NA TGTGCCTGGAGCCCCGACGGGTACCTTTGGGGCTACACCTTC CAWSPDGYLWGYTF
TRBJ2-2 NA TRBV4-3 NA TGCGCCAGCAGCCAAGAGCAAATAACCGGGGAGCTGTTTTTT CASSQEQITGELFF
TRBJ1-1 NA TRBV7-9 NA TGTGCCAGCAGCCGAGCCGACACTGAAGCTTTCTTT CASSRADTEAFF
TRBJ2-7 few TRBV6-6 NA TGTGCCGCCCGCACGTTCGGGAGAGGGTACGAGCAGTACTTC CAARTFGRGYEQYF
TRBJ2-5 NA TRBV7-8 TRBD2 TGTGCCAGCAGCCTCCTTCGCCTAGCGGGGAGGGCCCAGTACTTC CASSLLRLAGRAQYF
TRBJ2-3 NA TRBV18 TRBD2 TGTGCCAGCTCACCCAAGCGGGGTTCTAGCACAGATACGCAGTATTTT CASSPKRGSSTDTQYF
TRBJ1-2 few TRBV10-3 TRBD1 TGTGCCATCCGACAGGGGGTGCCGGGTGGCTACACCTTC CAIRQGVPGGYTF
TRBJ2-7 NA TRBV2 NA TGTGCCAGCAGTTATACACCCTACGAGCAGTACTTC CASSYTPYEQYF
TRBJ1-1 NA TRBV4-2 TRBD1 TGTGCCAGCAGCCAAGGGCGCTGGGACAGAACCATGAACACTGAAGCTTTCTTT CASSQGRWDRTMNTEAFF
TRBJ1-5 NA TRBV29-1 TRBD1 TGCAGCGTTGGGGACAGGGAGCAGCCCCAGCATTTT CSVGDREQPQHF
TRBJ1-3 few TRBV4-2 TRBD1 TGTGCCAGCAGCCAAGATGGGACAGGTTTGGGAAACACCATATATTTT CASSQDGTGLGNTIYF
TRBJ2-5 NA TRBV7-2 NA TGTGCCAGCAGCTTCCAGTGGGAGACCCAGTACTTC CASSFQWETQYF
TRBJ2-3 NA TRBV7-6 TRBD1 TGTGCCAGCAGCTGGCTCTTGACAGGGCGCACAGATACGCAGTATTTT CASSWLLTGRTDTQYF
TRBJ2-5 NA TRBV11-3 NA TGTGCCAGCAGCGAAGGTTGGGCGGGATACGAGACCCAGTACTTC CASSEGWAGYETQYF
TRBJ2-5 NA TRBV11-3 TRBD1 TGTGCCAGCAGCACCATCCGGGACAGGGTTGAGACCCAGTACTTC CASSTIRDRVETQYF
TRBJ1-5 NA TRBV6-2/TRBV6-3 NA TGTGCCAGCAGTTCCTATAGCAATCAGCCCCAGCATTTT CASSSYSNQPQHF
TRBJ2-4 NA TRBV4-3 NA TGCGCCAGCAGCCCGACAGGTCTAGGGAGTAAAAACATTCAGTACTTC CASSPTGLGSKNIQYF
TRBJ2-1 NA TRBV9 TRBD2 TGTGCCAGCAGCGTAGCATCGGGGGGCTACAATGAGCAGTTCTTC CASSVASGGYNEQFF
TRBJ2-7 few TRBV19 NA TGTGCCAGTAGTTCTCCACGCTACGAGCAGTACTTC CASSSPRYEQYF
TRBJ1-2 NA TRBV6-5 NA TGTGCCAGCAGTTACGTTTCGGCATATGATGGCTACACCTTC CASSYVSAYDGYTF
TRBJ2-7 once TRBV11-2 NA TGTGCCAGCAGCTCGGCCGACAGGCACTCCTACGAGCAGTACTTC CASSSADRHSYEQYF
TRBJ2-7 NA TRBV27 NA TGTGCCAGCAGTTTATCGTTCGGGGGATTGCAGCGGTCGTACGAGCAGTACTTC CASSLSFGGLQRSYEQYF
TRBJ1-3 NA TRBV5-5 NA TGTGCCAGCAGCTGGAGGGACACCTATTACTTGGACACCATATATTTT CASSWRDTYYLDTIYF
TRBJ1-1 NA TRBV7-3 NA TGTGCCAGCAGCCAAAAGGGAAACACTGAAGCTTTCTTT CASSQKGNTEAFF
TRBJ2-7 NA TRBV6-5 TRBD2 TGTGCCAGCAGTTCCTCCTCGACTAGCGGTTTGTTAGAGCAGTACTTC CASSSSSTSGLLEQYF
TRBJ1-3 NA TRBV30 NA TGTGCCTGGAGTGAATACTCTGGAAACACCATATATTTT CAWSEYSGNTIYF
TRBJ1-4 NA TRBV18 NA TGTGCCAGCTCACCCCGACAGACCCTTAATGAAAAACTGTTTTTT CASSPRQTLNEKLFF
TRBJ1-1 NA TRBV6-1 NA TGTGCCAGCAGTGAAGGGTATGCCATGAACACTGAAGCTTTCTTT CASSEGYAMNTEAFF
TRBJ1-1 NA TRBV7-9 NA TGTGCCAGCAGCTTAGATAACAGGCTTGAAGCTTTCTTT CASSLDNRLEAFF
TRBJ2-3 NA TRBV4-2 NA TGTGCCAGCAGCCGCGTTAGTAGCACAGATACGCAGTATTTT CASSRVSSTDTQYF
TRBJ2-3 NA TRBV10-3 TRBD1 TGTGCCATCAATAATCCGGGACAGGGTAGGGATACGCAGTATTTT CAINNPGQGRDTQYF
TRBJ2-2 few TRBV6-4 TRBD1 TGTGCCAGCAGTCGGGACAGGGACACCGGGGAGCTGTTTTTT CASSRDRDTGELFF
TRBJ2-7 NA TRBV25-1 NA TGTGCCAGCAGCCTGGAGTTTAGCTCCTACGAGCAGTACTTC CASSLEFSSYEQYF
TRBJ2-1 few TRBV5-1 TRBD2 TGCGCCAGCAGGGGGCTAGCGGGGAGCGACAATGAGCAGTTCTTC CASRGLAGSDNEQFF
TRBJ1-2 NA TRBV5-1 NA TGCGCCAGCGCCTCAACCCAGTGGGGTTCGGACTATGGCTACACCTTC CASASTQWGSDYGYTF
TRBJ2-2 once TRBV7-8 NA TGTGCCAGCAGCACCAACGTTGCCGGGGAGCTGTTTTTT CASSTNVAGELFF
TRBJ1-2 NA TRBV5-4 NA TGTGCCAGCAGTGCCCTTGGAGCGGCTAGCTATGGCTACACCTTC CASSALGAASYGYTF
TRBJ1-1 NA TRBV5-1 NA TGCGCCAGCAGCTTGTTTCTACGACAGCTAGAATCTCAAGCTTTCTTT CASSLFLRQLESQAFF
TRBJ2-6 NA TRBV7-3 TRBD1 TGTGCCAGCAGCACCCAGGGGGCAGGTGGGGCCAACGTCCTGACTTTC CASSTQGAGGANVLTF
TRBJ2-2 few TRBV3-1/TRBV3-2 NA TGTGCCAGCAGATGGGCCGTGGACACCGGGGAGCTGTTTTTT CASRWAVDTGELFF
TRBJ1-4 NA TRBV7-9 TRBD1 TGTGCCAGCAGCCCGGCATTGACAGGGAGTCACGAAAAACTGTTTTTT CASSPALTGSHEKLFF
TRBJ1-6 NA TRBV30 NA TGTGCCTGGAGGGGAGGGGCCGGGGGGAATTCACCCCTCCACTTT CAWRGGAGGNSPLHF
TRBJ2-3 NA TRBV9 NA TGTGCCAGCAGTCCCTCTGAGGGTCCGCAGTATTTT CASSPSEGPQYF
TRBJ1-2 once TRBV3-1/TRBV3-2 TRBD1 TGTGCCAGCAGCCGGGACAGGGGAGACTATGGCTACACCTTC CASSRDRGDYGYTF
TRBJ1-2 NA TRBV7-8 NA TGTGCCAGCAGCTTCAGTTTCCGCGAGGGGTTGCATGGCTACACCTTC CASSFSFREGLHGYTF
TRBJ2-7 NA TRBV5-4 TRBD2 TGTGCCAGCAGCTTGTCTATCGGGGGGTACGAGCAGTACTTC CASSLSIGGYEQYF
TRBJ2-5 NA TRBV6-5 NA TGTGCCAGCAGTTATCTTCCTCGAGAGACCCAGTACTTC CASSYLPRETQYF
TRBJ2-3 once TRBV19 TRBD2 TGTGCCAGTAGGCCGGCGGGAGGGCCGTATACGCAGTATTTT CASRPAGGPYTQYF
TRBJ2-7 NA TRBV18 NA TGTGCCAGCTCACCCCGGGGTACCCAATACGAGCAGTACTTC CASSPRGTQYEQYF
TRBJ2-5 NA TRBV3-1/TRBV3-2 NA TGTGCCAGCAGCAGAAGAGAGGGTGGTGAGACCCAGTACTTC CASSRREGGETQYF
TRBJ2-2 NA TRBV5-6 NA TGTGCCAGCACCGGGTCGAACACCGGGGAGCTGTTTTTT CASTGSNTGELFF
TRBJ2-1 NA TRBV5-6 NA TGTGCCAGCAGCTTGGGCTTCCTCTACAATGAGCAGTTCTTC CASSLGFLYNEQFF
TRBJ1-2 NA TRBV7-2 NA TGTGCCAGCAGCAGATGGGGGGGCTTGTATGGCTACACCTTC CASSRWGGLYGYTF
TRBJ2-3 NA TRBV11-1 NA TGTGCCAGCAGCCGGGGCCTCTCAGATACGCAGTATTTT CASSRGLSDTQYF
TRBJ1-4 NA TRBV6-5 NA TGTGCCAGCAGGCTAGGGGGGTCTAATGAAAAACTGTTTTTT CASRLGGSNEKLFF
TRBJ2-7 NA TRBV2 TRBD1 TGTGCCAGCTTCAAGCAGGGGGCGGACGGCATAGGTGAGCAGTACTTC CASFKQGADGIGEQYF
TRBJ2-1 NA TRBV4-1 NA TGCGCCAGCAGATCCGGACAGACCAGGTACAATGAGCAGTTCTTC CASRSGQTRYNEQFF